This note documents a single T cell receptor beta chain sequence. What it binds is unknown. Looked up from germline, CDR1 is SNHLY and CDR2 is FYNNEI. V was clipped by 3 bases and J by 6 bases; unmatched bases: 6. The CDR3 runs to 14 residues. TCRdb passed the RACE reads through MiXCR, listing each CDR3 protein once. This sample has some 380,000 distinct CDR3 sequences, with roughly 4.8% found just once. As for time point: patch test 1, 2 weeks after DPC sensitization. Treatment specified: therapeutic diphenylcyclopropenone sensitization with weekly scalp DPC. Investigators collected blood before applying each patch test. This entry belongs to a study of human T cells and chemical hapten exposure. Broader study findings: The donor cohort had alopecia, so its immune response may not match that of healthy people. Counts of TCRs above 1 in 1000 frequency stayed unchanged with DPC sensitization.

The rearrangement joins TRBV2 to TRBJ2-7, with TRBD1 identical over 9 bases. This TCR was sampled from a woman aged 50 to 65 with alopecia areata. Some clones in this sample may be carry-over from other donors' samples. The sample in question was whole blood, obtained in connection with sensitization to the hapten diphenylcyclopropenone (DPC). CDR3 loop: CASSEGTGIGEQYF. In DNA form, the CDR3 reads TGTGCCAGCAGTGAGGGGACAGGGATCGGCGAGCAGTACTTC.